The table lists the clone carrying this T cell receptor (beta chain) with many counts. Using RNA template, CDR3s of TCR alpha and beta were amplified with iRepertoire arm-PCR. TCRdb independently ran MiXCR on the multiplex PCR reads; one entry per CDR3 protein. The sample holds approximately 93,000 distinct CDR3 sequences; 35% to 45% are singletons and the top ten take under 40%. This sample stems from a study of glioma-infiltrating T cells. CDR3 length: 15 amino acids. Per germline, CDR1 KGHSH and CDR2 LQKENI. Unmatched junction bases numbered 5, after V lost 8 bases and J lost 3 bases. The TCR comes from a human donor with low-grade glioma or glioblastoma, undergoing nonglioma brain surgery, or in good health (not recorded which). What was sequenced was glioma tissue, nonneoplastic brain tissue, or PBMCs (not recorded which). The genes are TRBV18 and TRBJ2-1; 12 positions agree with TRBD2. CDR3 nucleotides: TGTGCCAGCAGGACTAGCGGGGAGGGCTACAATGAGCAGTTCTTC. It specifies CASRTSGEGYNEQFF.